Listed below are T cell receptor beta chains from one sample, sequenced in a study of T cell responses to AZD1222 COVID-19 vaccine. Some clones are missing from TCRdb's copy, which holds only in-frame ones; the method was immunoSEQ multiplex PCR. The sample lists about 140,000 clones, around nine tenths seen once, with 1.5% to 2% in the top ten. This sample comprised peripheral blood, obtained 28 days after the second AZD1222 dose. Source of these receptors: an adult who received the AZD1222 COVID-19 vaccine. CDR3s include the opening cysteine and the closing phenylalanine or tryptophan.

cdr3_aa,v_call,j_call
CAISGSGGAGIYNEQFF,TRBV10-3,TRBJ2-1
CAIKRDSLNTEAFF,TRBV7-8,TRBJ1-1
CASSFGQGLFSGNTIYF,TRBV7-2,TRBJ1-3
CASSRNTADTQYF,TRBV7-2,TRBJ2-3
CASSDFTNYGYTF,TRBV6-2/TRBV6-3,TRBJ1-2
CASSATGSGNTIYF,TRBV28,TRBJ1-3
CASRPPGGNGYTF,TRBV25-1,TRBJ1-2
CASSGEHGGNQPQHF,TRBV6-5,TRBJ1-5
CASSLTSYEQYF,TRBV14,TRBJ2-7
CASSSELNQPQHF,TRBV6-2/TRBV6-3,TRBJ1-5
CASSVEIGGGYGYTF,TRBV9,TRBJ1-2
CASSIGRDTEAFF,TRBV6-6,TRBJ1-1
CAWSVQGVPIQAFF,TRBV30,TRBJ1-1
CASSYRLSYGYTF,TRBV6-5,TRBJ1-2
CASSPRDRNTEAFF,TRBV4-2,TRBJ1-1
CATGDSITDTQYF,TRBV24-1,TRBJ2-3
CSASGSGTGDNEQFF,TRBV29-1,TRBJ2-1
CASSQVQVGYEKLFF,TRBV4-3,TRBJ1-4
CASRDGNTEAFF,TRBV12-3/TRBV12-4,TRBJ1-1
CASSEALGVNTEAFF,TRBV2,TRBJ1-1
CAWSVFILGQVNTEAFF,TRBV30,TRBJ1-1
CASSIRGTPEAFF,TRBV11-3,TRBJ1-1
CASSVGRTSTNEQYF,TRBV9,TRBJ2-7
CATSSRDGNEQFF,TRBV15,TRBJ2-1
CASSYMSPNTEAFF,TRBV28,TRBJ1-1